A single sample gave rise to the 19 T cell receptor beta chains below, sequenced in a study of T-cell memory formation after mild COVID-19. Each CDR3 protein gets one entry after TCRdb re-called the 5' RACE reads with MiXCR. Among tens of thousands of distinct CDR3 sequences listed, around 12% were seen once. The sample taken for sequencing was PBMCs or a T cell subset sorted from them (not recorded which). The receptors stem from a man aged 18 to 29 who had mild COVID-19 (a few samples of this study predate the infection). Cell type and time point are not known.

This clonotype was observed a handful of times. The V call is TRBV5-5, the J call TRBJ1-2, with 11 bases fitting TRBD1. In germline, CDR1 is SGHKS, CDR2 YYEKEE (reference sequence). J lost 11 bases, V lost 4 bases, and 10 bases had no gene match. The CDR3 has 14 amino acids. Here the CDR3 reads CASSPSSDRGPYTF. The CDR3 coding sequence is TGTGCCAGCAGCCCCTCCTCGGACAGGGGGCCGTACACCTTC.

This clonotype was observed at least ten times. V is TRBV7-2 and J is TRBJ2-1, with TRBD2 matching over 9 bases. This CDR3 has 17 amino acids. V gave up 1 base and J gave up 2 bases; unmatched junction bases: 6. CDR1 and CDR2 from the germline V gene are SGHTA and FQGNSA. The CDR3 DNA follows: TGTGCCAGCAGCTTAGGCGACCTAGCGGGGCCCTACAATGAGCAGTTCTTC. Encoded protein: CASSLGDLAGPYNEQFF.

The chain joins TRBV27 to TRBJ1-4, with D uncertain. The CDR3 loop spans 15 amino acids. Trimming shortened V by 3 bases and J by 8 bases, and 16 bases separated the two germline ends. CDR1 and CDR2 (germline): MNHEY, SMNVEV (reference sequence). The CDR3 coding sequence is TGTGCCAGCAGTTTCCCCGAGGACGTGGGGGAAAAACTGTTTTTT. Its translation is CASSFPEDVGEKLFF.

This clonotype was seen only a few times. The chain uses TRBV6-5 and TRBJ1-2, with a tentative D call TRBD1 (5 bases). The V gene lost 6 bases and the J gene lost 6 bases, with 14 bases spanning the gap. The CDR3 is made up of 13 amino acids. The germline V gene has CDR1 MNHEY and CDR2 SVGAGI. The CDR3 loop is CASRDPGLDGYTF. The CDR3 DNA follows: TGTGCCAGCAGGGACCCGGGACTAGATGGCTACACCTTC.

This clonotype has only a few counts. V usage is TRBV20-1 and J usage is TRBJ1-2; D remains ambiguous. Germline CDR1 and CDR2: DFQATT and SNEGSKA (reference sequence). The CDR3 is 12 residues long. V was pared by 5 bases and J by 8 bases, with 15 bases between. CDR3 region: CSAPDAGIGYTF. The CDR3 DNA reads TGCAGTGCTCCCGACGCGGGAATCGGCTACACCTTC.

This clonotype was detected ten times or more. The V gene is TRBV4-1, the J gene TRBJ2-1; D is unclear. Germline CDR1 reads MGHRA; CDR2 reads YSYEKL. The CDR3 extends over 11 amino acids. Trimming pared 2 bases from V and 10 bases from J, leaving 6 bases between. The CDR3 region is CASSQRREQFF. CDR3 sequence (DNA): TGCGCCAGCAGCCAAAGGAGAGAGCAGTTCTTC.

The chain uses TRBV30 and TRBJ2-1; TRBD1 is a possible D gene (5 bases). Germline V gene sequence: CDR1 GTSNPN, CDR2 SVGIG (reference sequence). The CDR3 has 12 residues. V was shortened by 2 bases and J by 13 bases, with 15 bases between the two germline ends. The CDR3 protein is CAWSTAGISQFF. CDR3 coding DNA: TGTGCCTGGAGTACTGCAGGGATTTCCCAGTTCTTC.

This clonotype came up many times. The CDR3 nucleotides are TGCGCCAGCAGCTTGGGACAGGGGCACACCGGGGAGCTGTTTTTT. Translation gives CASSLGQGHTGELFF. The chain joins TRBV5-1 to TRBJ2-2; the match to TRBD1 covers 8 bases. Trimming took 0 bases from V and 3 from J; bases not matched to a gene: 1. The CDR3 totals 15 residues. The germline CDR1 and CDR2 sequences are SGHRS and YFSETQ.

The rearrangement uses TRBV14 and TRBJ2-7; no reliable D call. Trimming left V 4 bases short and J 4 bases short, with 17 bases between. This CDR3 is built from 15 residues. CDR1 is SGHDN and CDR2 is FVKESK in the germline V gene. CDR3 protein: CASSPLANGRYEQYF. CDR3 DNA sequence: TGTGCCAGCAGCCCGCTGGCGAATGGGCGTTACGAGCAGTACTTC.

This clonotype was detected only a few times. V and J are TRBV7-2 and TRBJ2-3; 8 nucleotides match TRBD2. The J segment lost 4 bases and the V segment lost 3 bases, leaving 15 bases of the junction unmatched. The CDR3 consists of 18 residues. Germline-derived CDR1 and CDR2 are SGHTA and FQGNSA. The CDR3 spells CASSFGFSGIYSPDTQYF. CDR3 DNA sequence: TGTGCCAGCAGCTTCGGATTTAGCGGGATCTATAGCCCAGATACGCAGTATTTT.

This clonotype was seen many times. The rearrangement uses TRBV20-1 and TRBJ2-2; 8 bases align to TRBD1. The CDR3 is 16 amino acids. Germline CDR1 and CDR2: DFQATT and SNEGSKA (reference sequence). V shed 3 bases, J shed 4 bases, and the junction held 10 bases outside the gene matches. The CDR3 coding sequence is TGCAGTGCTAGGATACCGGGACAGGAATCCACCGGGGAGCTGTTTTTT. Translating gives CSARIPGQESTGELFF.

The chain carries TRBV28 and TRBJ1-1; the D is unclear. The ends were cut back, 7 bases at V and 4 bases at J, with 10 bases in the middle. Per the germline V gene, CDR1 is MDHEN and CDR2 is SYDVKM. This CDR3 spans 12 amino acids. This CDR3 is CASTRGGTEAFF. The CDR3 region has the DNA TGTGCCAGCACCCGGGGAGGCACTGAAGCTTTCTTT.

This clonotype was seen a handful of times. The V gene is TRBV19, the J gene TRBJ2-2; possible D gene TRBD2, 5 bases. The CDR3 spans 13 residues. The V end was cut by 1 base, the J end by 6 bases, with 6 bases between. Germline CDR1 reads LNHDA; CDR2 reads SQIVND (reference sequence). Here the CDR3 reads CASSIVGAGELFF. For the CDR3, the DNA is TGTGCCAGTAGTATAGTGGGAGCCGGGGAGCTGTTTTTT.

This clonotype was seen at least ten times. The chain has TRBV5-6 and TRBJ2-5; D not certain. This CDR3 region has 13 residues. Germline V gene data show CDR1 as SGHDT and CDR2 as YYEEEE. With 0 bases removed from V and 3 bases from J, the gap between germline ends came to 6 bases. This CDR3 is CASSLELKETQYF. CDR3 DNA: TGTGCCAGCAGCTTGGAGTTGAAAGAGACCCAGTACTTC.

This chain joins TRBV7-2 and TRBJ2-7; D unresolved. V was pared by 5 bases and J by 2 bases, with 10 bases between. The germline V gene encodes CDR1 SGHTA and CDR2 FQGNSA. CDR3 size: 13 residues. The CDR3 region is CASSPSEPYEQYF. The CDR3 DNA reads TGTGCCAGCAGCCCCTCTGAGCCCTACGAGCAGTACTTC.

The chain has TRBV5-6 and TRBJ2-3; 10 nucleotides agree with TRBD2. The CDR3 is made up of 16 amino acids. The germline gives CDR1 SGHDT, CDR2 YYEEEE. Unmatched junction bases numbered 4, after V lost 0 bases and J lost 3 bases. CDR3 residues: CASSLGAGGPTDTQYF. CDR3 bases: TGTGCCAGCAGCTTGGGAGCGGGGGGGCCGACAGATACGCAGTATTTT.

There are many counts of this clonotype. The chain recombines TRBV6-5 with TRBJ2-1; 9 bases map to TRBD2. J lost 6 bases, V lost 0 bases, and 3 bases had no gene match. The CDR3 has 15 residues. Per germline, CDR1 MNHEY and CDR2 SVGAGI. The CDR3 sequence: CASSYSRGGGNEQFF. CDR3 nucleotide sequence: TGTGCCAGCAGTTACTCCCGCGGGGGGGGCAATGAGCAGTTCTTC.

This chain connects TRBV7-2 to TRBJ2-3, with D unclear. V gave up 0 bases and J gave up 0 bases, with 4 bases separating them. CDR1 and CDR2 (germline): SGHTA, FQGNSA. The CDR3 length is 14 residues. The DNA of the CDR3 is TGTGCCAGCAGCTTAGCTACTAGCACAGATACGCAGTATTTT. Translated: CASSLATSTDTQYF.

This clonotype occurred a few times. The rearrangement links TRBV3-1 to TRBJ2-5, with D possibly being TRBD2 (5 bases). The CDR3 spans 13 residues. V was pared by 4 bases and J by 4 bases, with 10 bases between. Germline V gives CDR1 LGHDT, CDR2 YNNKEL (reference sequence). DNA for the CDR3: TGTGCCAGCAGCCGTGGACTCTTAGAGACCCAGTACTTC. Translated, it gives CASSRGLLETQYF.